Shown below are 13 T cell receptor beta chains from a single sample sequenced in a study of control samples from healthy donors and cancer patients. Clones were sequenced by immunoSEQ multiplex PCR, and TCRdb holds only the in-frame ones, with some missing. The sample carries over 150,000 clones, around 94% recorded once. Specimen: PBMCs. These receptors were taken from a man between 60 and 75 years old with colorectal cancer.

The genes are TRBV5-7 and TRBJ1-1, with 8 positions matching TRBD1. TRBV5-7 is flagged as an ORF with uncertain function. The CDR3 is 12 amino acids. With V trimmed by 4 bases and J by 8 bases, 4 bases remained unmatched. This chain's CDR3 is CASSRTGREAFF. Written as DNA, the CDR3 is TGTGCCAGCAGCCGGACAGGGAGGGAAGCTTTCTTT.

This chain links TRBV6-2 or TRBV6-3 with TRBJ1-5, with a tentative D call TRBD1 (5 bases). CDR3 length equals 14 residues. V was shortened by 2 bases and J by 1 base, with 6 bases between the two germline ends. The V gene's germline CDR1 is MNHEY and CDR2 SVGEGT. CDR3 nucleotides: TGTGCCAGCAGTTACGGGGGGAGCAATCAGCCCCAGCATTTT. Protein: CASSYGGSNQPQHF.

The chain links TRBV4-3 to TRBJ1-4, with TRBD1 matching over 10 bases. In germline, CDR1 is LGHNA, CDR2 YSLEER. This CDR3 is 15 amino acids long. The V segment lost 4 bases and the J segment 3 bases; nucleotides outside the gene matches: 2. CDR3 nucleotides: TGCGCCAGCAGCCGGGACAGGGGAGCTAATGAAAAACTGTTTTTT. Translated: CASSRDRGANEKLFF.

This chain connects TRBV29-1 to TRBJ1-1, with D unresolved. The V end lost 5 bases, the J end lost 0 bases, and 4 bases lay between the germline ends. Looked up from germline, CDR1 is SQVTM and CDR2 is ANQGSEA. CDR3 length: 11 amino acids. The CDR3 region is CSVRVNTEAFF. The CDR3 DNA follows: TGCAGCGTTCGGGTGAACACTGAAGCTTTCTTT.

This clone was seen a handful of times. The chain couples TRBV11-2 to TRBJ2-3; 9 nucleotides line up with TRBD1. CDR1 is SGHAT and CDR2 is FQNNGV in the germline V gene. V shed 5 bases and J 8 bases; nucleotides not matched to a gene: 11. This CDR3 contains 15 residues. The CDR3 DNA is TGTGCCAGCAGCCTCGGGACAGGGAATTTGGGTACGCAGTATTTT. Translating gives CASSLGTGNLGTQYF.

The rearrangement links TRBV19 to TRBJ1-1, with D perhaps TRBD1 (6 bases). This CDR3 contains 14 residues. Trimming left V 5 bases short and J 3 bases short, with 13 bases between. The V gene's germline CDR1 is LNHDA and CDR2 SQIVND (reference sequence). The CDR3: CASSFGQRDTEAFF. For the CDR3, the DNA is TGTGCCAGTAGTTTCGGACAGAGGGACACTGAAGCTTTCTTT. Full variable domain (outside the CDR3, taken from reference TRBV19 and TRBJ1-1): DGGITQSPKYLFRKEGQNVTLSCEQNLNHDAMYWYRQDPGQGLRLIYYSQIVNDFQKGDIAEGYSVSREKKESFPLTVTSAQKNPTAFYLCASSFGQRDTEAFFGQGTRLTVV.

This chain connects TRBV2 to TRBJ2-7; TRBD2 matches 7 bases. J was trimmed by 5 bases and V by 4 bases; bases with no gene match: 8. CDR3 length equals 14 residues. CDR1 and CDR2 from the germline V gene are SNHLY and FYNNEI. The CDR3 DNA reads as TGTGCCAGCAGTGCCGGGGGAGGGGAACACGAGCAGTACTTC. It yields the protein CASSAGGGEHEQYF.

The CDR3: CASSPQGPVNTEAFF. The CDR3 DNA is TGCGCCAGCAGCCCCCAGGGGCCCGTGAACACTGAAGCTTTCTTT. This chain links TRBV5-1 with TRBJ1-1, with a possible D match to TRBD1 (6 bases). From germline, CDR1 is SGHRS and CDR2 YFSETQ. This CDR3 comprises 15 residues. Trimming removed 4 bases at V and 0 bases at J, with 13 bases between.

V and J are TRBV12-3 or TRBV12-4 and TRBJ1-1; D unclear. The CDR3 is 13 residues long. The ends were cut back, 2 bases at V and 4 bases at J, with 8 bases in the middle. The chain's CDR3 is CASSLLEGTEAFF. CDR3 nucleotide sequence: TGTGCCAGCAGTTTACTGGAAGGCACTGAAGCTTTCTTT.

The chain combines TRBV9 with TRBJ1-5; no clear D. CDR1 and CDR2 from the germline V gene are SGDLS and YYNGEE. Trimming stripped 0 bases from V and 5 bases from J, with 6 bases between. The CDR3 consists of 13 residues. CDR3 bases: TGTGCCAGCAGCGTAGTACCTGATCAGCCCCAGCATTTT. It encodes CASSVVPDQPQHF.

The chain uses TRBV7-2 and TRBJ2-5; 7 positions match TRBD1. The germline gives CDR1 SGHTA, CDR2 FQGNSA. V shed 5 bases, J shed 6 bases, and the junction held 9 bases outside the gene matches. The length of the CDR3 is 14 residues. The CDR3 protein is CASSPMTGSKTQYF. The CDR3 region has the DNA TGTGCCAGCAGCCCCATGACAGGGTCCAAGACCCAGTACTTC. Full variable domain (remainder filled in from reference TRBV7-2 and TRBJ2-5): GAGVSQSPSNKVTEKGKDVELRCDPISGHTALYWYRQSLGQGLEFLIYFQGNSAPDKSGLPSDRFSAERTGGSVSTLTIQRTQQEDSAVYLCASSPMTGSKTQYFGPGTRLLVL.

This clone was picked up one time. The chain is built from TRBV2 and TRBJ1-5; 7 nucleotides match TRBD1. Germline-derived CDR1 and CDR2 are SNHLY and FYNNEI. Trimming cost V 5 bases and J 0 bases; bases outside gene matches: 4. The CDR3 covers 15 residues. The CDR3 region has the DNA TGTGCCAGCAGTATGGGACAGAATAGCAATCAGCCCCAGCATTTT. Amino acids: CASSMGQNSNQPQHF.

The genes are TRBV28 and TRBJ2-2, with 10 bases fitting TRBD2. CDR3 length: 18 residues. Germline trimming cut 4 bases from V and 1 base from J; bases unmatched to any gene: 9. Germline V gene lookup returns CDR1 MDHEN and CDR2 SYDVKM. The CDR3 DNA reads TGTGCCAGCAGTTCCCCCACTAGCGGGGCATTGAACACCGGGGAGCTGTTTTTT. It translates to CASSSPTSGALNTGELFF.